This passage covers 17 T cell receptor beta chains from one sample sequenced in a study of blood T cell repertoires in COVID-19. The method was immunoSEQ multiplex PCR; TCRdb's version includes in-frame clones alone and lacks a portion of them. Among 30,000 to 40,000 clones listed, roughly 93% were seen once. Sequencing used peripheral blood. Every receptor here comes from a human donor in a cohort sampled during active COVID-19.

The CDR3 here is CSASLGLSAAYEQYF. The CDR3 region has the DNA TGCAGCGCTTCGCTGGGACTATCGGCGGCCTACGAGCAGTACTTC. The chain joins TRBV29-1 to TRBJ2-7, with 7 bases lining up with TRBD2. Germline V gives CDR1 SQVTM, CDR2 ANQGSEA. Trimming removed 7 bases from V and 2 bases from J; junction bases left unmatched: 14. The CDR3 consists of 15 residues.

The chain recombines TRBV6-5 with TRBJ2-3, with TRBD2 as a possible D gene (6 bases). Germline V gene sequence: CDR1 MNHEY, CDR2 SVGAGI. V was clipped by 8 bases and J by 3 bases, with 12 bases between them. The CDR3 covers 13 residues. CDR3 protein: CASGGVTTDTQYF. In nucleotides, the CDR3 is TGTGCCAGCGGAGGGGTTACAACAGATACGCAGTATTTT.

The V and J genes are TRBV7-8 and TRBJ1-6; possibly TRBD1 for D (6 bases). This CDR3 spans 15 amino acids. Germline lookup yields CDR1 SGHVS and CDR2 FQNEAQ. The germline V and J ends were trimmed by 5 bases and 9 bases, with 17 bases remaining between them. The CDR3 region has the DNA TGTGCCAGCAGCCCCTTACAGGGTAGTAGTTCACCCCTCCACTTT. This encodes CASSPLQGSSSPLHF.

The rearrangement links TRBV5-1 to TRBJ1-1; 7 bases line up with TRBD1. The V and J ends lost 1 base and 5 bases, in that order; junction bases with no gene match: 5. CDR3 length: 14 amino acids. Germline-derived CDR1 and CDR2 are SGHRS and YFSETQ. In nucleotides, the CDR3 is TGCGCCAGCAGCTTGCAGGGGGAGTCGACTGAAGCTTTCTTT. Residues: CASSLQGESTEAFF.

The CDR3 region has the DNA TGTGCCACCAGCAGAGATTGGGCTAGCGGGGGGGGTGAGCAGTTCTTC. This translates into CATSRDWASGGGEQFF. The chain has TRBV15 and TRBJ2-1; 12 bases are a match to TRBD2. Germline V gene lookup returns CDR1 LNHNV and CDR2 YYDKDF (reference sequence). CDR3 length equals 16 residues. J lost 9 bases, V lost 0 bases, and 6 bases had no gene match.

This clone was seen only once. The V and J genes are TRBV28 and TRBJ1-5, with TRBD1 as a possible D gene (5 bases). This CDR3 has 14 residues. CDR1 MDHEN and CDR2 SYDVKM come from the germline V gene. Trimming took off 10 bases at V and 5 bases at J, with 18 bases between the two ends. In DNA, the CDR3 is TGTGCCACTAGATGGGGCAAGGTCTATCAGCCCCAGCATTTT. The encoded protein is CATRWGKVYQPQHF.

The CDR3 DNA is TGTGCCAGCAGCCAAGACCCTAGGGAGGGGAACACCATATATTTT. It specifies CASSQDPREGNTIYF. This chain connects TRBV4-2 to TRBJ1-3; TRBD1 might be the D (5 bases). Germline CDR1 is LGHNA and CDR2 is YNFKEQ. Between the trimmed V and J ends, which lost 0 bases and 7 bases, there was a span of 13 bases. The CDR3 is 15 amino acids.

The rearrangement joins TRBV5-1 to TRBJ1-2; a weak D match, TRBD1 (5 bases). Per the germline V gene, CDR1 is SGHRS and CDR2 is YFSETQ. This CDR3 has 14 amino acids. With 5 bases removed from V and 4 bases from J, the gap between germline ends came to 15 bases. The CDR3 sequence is CASSYHDRVYGYTF. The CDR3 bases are TGCGCCAGCAGTTATCATGACAGAGTCTATGGCTACACCTTC.

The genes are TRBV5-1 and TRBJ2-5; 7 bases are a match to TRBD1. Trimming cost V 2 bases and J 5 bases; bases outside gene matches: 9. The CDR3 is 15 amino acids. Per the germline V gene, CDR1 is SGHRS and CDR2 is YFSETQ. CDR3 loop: CASSFGQAYGETQYF. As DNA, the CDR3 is TGCGCCAGCAGCTTCGGACAGGCTTACGGGGAGACCCAGTACTTC.

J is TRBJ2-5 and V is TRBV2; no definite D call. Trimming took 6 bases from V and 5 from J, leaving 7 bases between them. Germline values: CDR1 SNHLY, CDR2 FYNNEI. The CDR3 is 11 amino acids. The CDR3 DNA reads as TGTGCCAGCAGGTCCGGGGAGACCCAGTACTTC. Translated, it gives CASRSGETQYF.

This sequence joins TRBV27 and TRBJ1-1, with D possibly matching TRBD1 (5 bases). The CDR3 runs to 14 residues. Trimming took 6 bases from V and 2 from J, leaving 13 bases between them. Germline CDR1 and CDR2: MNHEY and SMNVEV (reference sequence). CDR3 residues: CASRLGGGNTEAFF. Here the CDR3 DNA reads TGTGCCAGCAGACTGGGGGGGGGAAACACTGAAGCTTTCTTT.

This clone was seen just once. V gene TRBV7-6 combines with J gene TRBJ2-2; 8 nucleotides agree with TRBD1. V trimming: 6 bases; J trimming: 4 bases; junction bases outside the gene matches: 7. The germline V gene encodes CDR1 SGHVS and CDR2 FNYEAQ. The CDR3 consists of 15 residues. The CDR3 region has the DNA TGTGCCAGCAGTCGACAGGGGATGAGCACCGGGGAGCTGTTTTTT. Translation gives CASSRQGMSTGELFF.

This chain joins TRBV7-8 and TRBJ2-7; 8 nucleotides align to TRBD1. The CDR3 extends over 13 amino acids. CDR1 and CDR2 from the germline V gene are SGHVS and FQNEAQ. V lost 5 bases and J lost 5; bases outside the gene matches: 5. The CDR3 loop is CASSAPTGDEQYF. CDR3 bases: TGTGCCAGCAGCGCCCCGACAGGGGACGAGCAGTACTTC.

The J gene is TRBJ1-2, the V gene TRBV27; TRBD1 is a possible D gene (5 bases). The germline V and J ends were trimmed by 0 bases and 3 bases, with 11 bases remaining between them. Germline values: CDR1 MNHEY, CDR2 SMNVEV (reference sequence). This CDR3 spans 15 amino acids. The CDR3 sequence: CASSLSSGLDYGYTF. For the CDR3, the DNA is TGTGCCAGCAGTTTATCGTCAGGGCTGGACTATGGCTACACCTTC.

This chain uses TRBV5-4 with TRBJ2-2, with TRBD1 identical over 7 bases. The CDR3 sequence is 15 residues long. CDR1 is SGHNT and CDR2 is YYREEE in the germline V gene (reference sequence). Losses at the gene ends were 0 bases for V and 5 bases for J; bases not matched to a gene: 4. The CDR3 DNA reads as TGTGCCAGCAGCTTGGGAGGGGGCCGGACCGGGGAGCTGTTTTTT. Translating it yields CASSLGGGRTGELFF.

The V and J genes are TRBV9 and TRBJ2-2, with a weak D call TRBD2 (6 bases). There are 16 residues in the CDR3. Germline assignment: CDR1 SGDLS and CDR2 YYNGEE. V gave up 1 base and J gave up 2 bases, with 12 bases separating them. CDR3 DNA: TGTGCCAGCAGCGTAACGACTAGTAGCAACACCGGGGAGCTGTTTTTT. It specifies CASSVTTSSNTGELFF.

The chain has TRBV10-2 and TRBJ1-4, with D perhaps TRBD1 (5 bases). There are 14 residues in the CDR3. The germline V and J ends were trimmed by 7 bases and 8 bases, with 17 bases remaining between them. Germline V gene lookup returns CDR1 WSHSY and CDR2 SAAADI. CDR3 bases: TGCGCCAGCACGACCTCGGGGGACGGCGAAAAACTGTTTTTT. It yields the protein CASTTSGDGEKLFF.